A single sample is the source of the 10 T cell receptor beta chains below, sequenced in a study of OX40 agonist ivuxolimab in advanced cancers. Generated by immunoSEQ multiplex PCR, the TCRdb table keeps only in-frame clones and is missing some. The table lists tens of thousands of clones, about 90% of them singletons, with about 10% in the top ten. The material was CD4+ or CD8+ T cells sorted from blood, obtained in a trial of the OX40 agonist ivuxolimab. These receptors all stem from an adult with an advanced solid tumor such as melanoma, head and neck, liver or kidney cancer.

V is TRBV4-1 and J is TRBJ2-3, with D possibly called TRBD1 or TRBD2 (5 bases each). The germline gives CDR1 MGHRA, CDR2 YSYEKL. V lost 3 bases and J 1 base, leaving 17 bases between the germline ends. The CDR3 is 17 amino acids. CDR3 in DNA: TGCGCCAGCAGCCAGTTCGCGTCACGGGACCGCACAGATACGCAGTATTTT. Encoded protein: CASSQFASRDRTDTQYF.

The rearrangement uses TRBV7-9 and TRBJ1-6, with D uncertain. The CDR3 runs to 14 residues. The V end was cut by 5 bases, the J end by 7 bases, with 12 bases between. CDR1 SEHNR and CDR2 FQNEAQ come from the germline V gene (reference sequence). For the CDR3, the DNA is TGTGCCAGCAGCCCATCGGCCGAGAATTCACCCCTCCACTTT. Protein sequence: CASSPSAENSPLHF.

V is TRBV30 and J is TRBJ2-7; perhaps TRBD1 as D (5 bases). There are 13 residues in the CDR3. Trimming removed 3 bases from V and 1 base from J, with 10 bases in between. Germline V gene sequence: CDR1 GTSNPN, CDR2 SVGIG (reference sequence). The CDR3 nucleotides read TGTGCCTGGAGATACCAGGGATCCTACGAGCAGTACTTC. Its protein product is CAWRYQGSYEQYF.

The V gene is TRBV19, the J gene TRBJ2-7, with TRBD2 matching 10 bases. The CDR3 is made up of 15 amino acids. In germline, CDR1 is LNHDA, CDR2 SQIVND (reference sequence). V gave up 7 bases and J gave up 0 bases; unmatched junction bases: 6. The CDR3 here is CASTPSGSPSYEQYF. The CDR3 DNA reads TGTGCCAGTACCCCTAGCGGGAGCCCCTCCTACGAGCAGTACTTC.

There are a few counts of this clone. The chain couples TRBV29-1 to TRBJ1-1; D is perhaps TRBD1 (5 bases). The CDR3 has 11 residues. The V end lost 6 bases, the J end lost 2 bases, and 7 bases lay between the germline ends. CDR1 is SQVTM and CDR2 is ANQGSEA in the germline V gene. CDR3 DNA: TGCAGCGTGACAGTAAACACTGAAGCTTTCTTT. This translates into CSVTVNTEAFF.

The CDR3 DNA reads as TGCGCCAGCAGCCAAGTAGGACTAGCGGGAGAGACCCAGTACTTC. As protein: CASSQVGLAGETQYF. V is TRBV4-1 and J is TRBJ2-5; TRBD2 matches at 11 bases. Germline-derived CDR1 and CDR2 are MGHRA and YSYEKL. V lost 1 base, J lost 4 bases, and 2 bases stayed unmatched. The CDR3 is 15 amino acids.

This clone was picked up one time. The rearrangement uses TRBV16 and TRBJ2-1; a possible D gene is TRBD2 (6 bases). The germline V and J ends were trimmed by 4 bases and 8 bases, with 15 bases remaining between them. Germline V gene sequence: CDR1 KGHSY, CDR2 FQNENV. The CDR3 runs 14 residues. CDR3 DNA sequence: TGTGCCAGCAGCCTACCCCCACTAGCTGATGAGCAGTTCTTC. Its translation is CASSLPPLADEQFF. Supplemented by reference TRBV16 and TRBJ2-1, the full variable domain reads GEEVAQTPKHLVRGEGQKAKLYCAPIKGHSYVFWYQQVLKNEFKFLISFQNENVFDETGMPKERFSAKCLPNSPCSLEIQATKLEDSAVYFCASSLPPLADEQFFGPGTRLTVL.

The chain joins TRBV4-1 to TRBJ2-1, with D possibly matching TRBD2 (7 bases). Trimming took off 1 base at V and 7 bases at J, with 14 bases between the two ends. This CDR3 comprises 15 residues. Germline CDR1 reads MGHRA; CDR2 reads YSYEKL. CDR3 loop: CASSQGWGGPNEQFF. DNA for the CDR3: TGCGCCAGCAGCCAAGGGTGGGGGGGGCCGAATGAGCAGTTCTTC.

The chain links TRBV30 to TRBJ2-3; no clear D gene. Germline loops: CDR1 GTSNPN, CDR2 SVGIG (reference sequence). This CDR3 contains 15 residues. The V end was cut by 0 bases, the J end by 4 bases, with 14 bases between. The CDR3 sequence is CAWSVDSENPDTQYF. In DNA, the CDR3 is TGTGCCTGGAGTGTAGACTCGGAGAACCCAGATACGCAGTATTTT.

The chain carries TRBV5-4 and TRBJ2-2, with no clear D. With 2 bases removed from V and 3 bases from J, the gap between germline ends came to 2 bases. This CDR3 region has 12 residues. Germline V gives CDR1 SGHNT, CDR2 YYREEE (reference sequence). CDR3 in amino acids: CASSFDTGELFF. The CDR3 nucleotides read TGTGCCAGCAGCTTCGACACCGGGGAGCTGTTTTTT. The full variable domain, in which reference TRBV5-4 and TRBJ2-2 provide the parts outside the CDR3, is ETGVTQSPTHLIKTRGQQVTLRCSSQSGHNTVSWYQQALGQGPQFIFQYYREEENGRGNFPPRFSGLQFPNYSSELNVNALELDDSALYLCASSFDTGELFFGEGSRLTVL.